This record covers a single TCR beta chain. The method was immunoSEQ multiplex PCR; TCRdb's version includes in-frame clones alone and lacks a portion of them. The sample lists roughly 720,000 clones; 90% were seen once. The sample originates from a study of shared clonotypes between healthy human individuals. V lost 7 bases, J lost 13 bases, and 14 bases lay in between. Germline V lookup: CDR1 SEHNR, CDR2 FQNEAQ (reference sequence). The CDR3 sequence is 12 residues long. Sequencing input: memory CD8+ T cells from PBMCs. This sample's subset: CD45RO+ cells pooled with CCR7-negative TemRA cells. The chain carries TRBV7-9 and TRBJ1-6, with D tentatively TRBD1 (5 bases). The TCR sequence derives from a man between 18 and 29 years old in good health. Some clones in this sample may be carry-over from other donors' samples. The CDR3 sequence: CASTSQGLPLHF. The CDR3 DNA reads as TGTGCCAGCACATCCCAGGGTTTGCCCCTCCACTTT.